This TCR beta chain derives from a study of OX40 agonist ivuxolimab in advanced cancers. With regard to the full study: Ivuxolimab was an agonistic, fully human IgG2 monoclonal antibody directed against OX40 (CD134), a costimulatory receptor. Prior anti-PD-1, anti-PD-L1 or anti-CTLA-4 therapy was permitted, and checkpoint inhibitors had been received by about 37% of dose-escalation patients. The paper reports the monotherapy dose-escalation portion (N = 52 patients) of the phase I ivuxolimab trial. Of the roughly 52 dose-escalation patients, hepatocellular carcinoma was present in about 20, melanoma in roughly 15, renal cell carcinoma in 9 and head and neck cancer in 9. Peripheral TCRbeta sequencing aimed to test whether ivuxolimab altered TCR sequence diversity and caused clonal T-cell expansion. A male proportion of around 83% and a mean age of about 60 years, ranging from 23 to 79, were recorded for the dose-escalation cohort. Partial responses occurred in three dose-escalation patients, of whom one had hepatocellular carcinoma and two had cutaneous melanoma. Intravenous ivuxolimab was administered to patients every 2 weeks at six dose levels: 0.01, 0.1, 0.3, 1.5, 3 and 10 mg/kg. The research as a whole found: At doses of 0.1 to 3.0 mg/kg, clonal expansion of both CD4+ and CD8+ T cells in blood was seen between baseline and week 6. In the 0.1-3.0 mg/kg groups, partial responders had among the lowest normalized peripheral clonal expansion, particularly in CD8+ T cells. Low levels of normalized T-cell clonal expansion were also seen in some nonresponding patients. Which antigens the clonally expanded peripheral T cells were specific for was not determined. On average, CD8+ T cells showed more expanded clones than CD4+ T cells after ivuxolimab.

The trial excluded patients who had a history of autoimmune disease or were on systemic immunosuppression. Peripheral blood for TCR sequencing was collected from all dose cohorts at baseline, on cycle 4 day 1, and on cycle 7 day 1. The samples were taken from a phase I, first-in-human, multicenter, open-label dose-escalation trial of ivuxolimab. The trial enrolled adults with locally advanced or metastatic head and neck squamous cell, hepatocellular, melanoma or renal cell carcinoma. CD4+ and CD8+ T cells were sorted separately from peripheral blood before TCR sequencing. Taken from the germline V gene, the CDR1 and CDR2 loops are MRHNA and SNTAGT. V is pruned by 6 bases and J by 2 bases, leaving 4 bases of the junction without a gene match. The CDR3 covers 14 residues, taking in both the cysteine and the phenylalanine. Just CDR3 DNA is preserved here, 42 bases in frame from base 1. For this clone: What antigen it recognizes has not been identified. It has no much larger one-base neighbor in the sample; base qualities were not kept.

Genomic DNA was extracted from sorted cells for sequencing of the TCRbeta CDR3 region. The immunoSEQ Assay was used for sequencing of TCRbeta CDR3 regions. TCRdb took this table from immuneACCESS and kept in-frame rearrangements with V and J called. Such tables lack part of the clones; where checked against another copy, unresolved V genes explain under half of the gap, and the rest is unexplained. This sample lists more than 90,000 clones; under 85% were detected once. In total, the top ten clones hold less than 6% of the sample. This chain is built from TRBV6-4 and TRBJ1-1, and 9 bases in between align with TRBD1. The sequence was obtained from an adult with an advanced solid tumor such as melanoma, head and neck, liver or kidney cancer. Sequences were derived from CD4+ or CD8+ T cells sorted from blood, sampled in a trial of the OX40 agonist ivuxolimab. The DNA sequence reads TGTGCCAGCAGGCCGGGACAGGGAAACACTGAAGCTTTCTTT. This sequence encodes CASRPGQGNTEAFF.